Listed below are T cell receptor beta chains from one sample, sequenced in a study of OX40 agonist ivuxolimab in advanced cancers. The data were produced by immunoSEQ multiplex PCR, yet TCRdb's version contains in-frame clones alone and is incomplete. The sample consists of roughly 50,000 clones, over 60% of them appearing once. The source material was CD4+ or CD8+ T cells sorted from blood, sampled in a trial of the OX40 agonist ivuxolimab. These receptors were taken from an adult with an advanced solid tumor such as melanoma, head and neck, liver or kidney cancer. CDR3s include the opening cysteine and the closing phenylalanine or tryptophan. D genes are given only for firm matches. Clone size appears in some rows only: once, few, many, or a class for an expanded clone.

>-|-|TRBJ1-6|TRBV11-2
CASSLVPGFGSPLHF
TGTGCCAGCAGCTTAGTTCCAGGGTTTGGCTCACCCCTCCACTTT
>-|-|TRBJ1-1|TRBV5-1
CASSRLGGKTEAFF
TGCGCCAGCAGCCGCCTCGGGGGCAAGACTGAAGCTTTCTTT
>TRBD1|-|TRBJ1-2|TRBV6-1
CASSRSEGAGGYTF
TGTGCCAGCAGTCGTTCGGAGGGGGCAGGCGGCTACACCTTC
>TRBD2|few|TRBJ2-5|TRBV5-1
CASSQLPGLAGGNSGRQETQYF
TGCGCCAGCAGCCAGCTCCCGGGACTAGCGGGGGGGAATTCAGGCCGGCAAGAGACCCAGTACTTC
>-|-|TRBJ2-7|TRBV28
CASSLYGSARTYEQYF
TGTGCCAGCAGTCTCTACGGAAGCGCCCGGACCTACGAGCAGTACTTC
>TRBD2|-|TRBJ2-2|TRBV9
CASSPRGSGRAGELFF
TGTGCCAGCAGCCCACGGGGTAGCGGGAGGGCCGGGGAGCTGTTTTTT
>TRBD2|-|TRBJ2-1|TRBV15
CATSSGGLAGRNEQFF
TGTGCCACCAGCAGTGGTGGACTAGCGGGCCGTAATGAGCAGTTCTTC
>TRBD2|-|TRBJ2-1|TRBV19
CASSINGRNNEQFF
TGTGCCAGTAGTATAAACGGGAGGAACAATGAGCAGTTCTTC
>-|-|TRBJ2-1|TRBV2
CASSEGRMPGEQFF
TGTGCCAGCAGTGAGGGCCGTATGCCAGGAGAGCAGTTCTTC
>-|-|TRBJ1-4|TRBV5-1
CASSLDPTNEKLFF
TGCGCCAGCAGCTTGGACCCAACTAATGAAAAACTGTTTTTT
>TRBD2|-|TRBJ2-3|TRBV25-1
CASSKLAGGTDTQYF
TGTGCCAGCAGTAAACTAGCGGGGGGCACAGATACGCAGTATTTT
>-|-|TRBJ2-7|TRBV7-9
CASSSELAGTSYEQYF
TGTGCCAGCAGCTCGGAGCTGGCAGGGACTTCCTACGAGCAGTACTTC
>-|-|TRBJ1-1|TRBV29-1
CSVEQGPLGKAFF
TGCAGCGTTGAACAGGGCCCCCTTGGAAAAGCTTTCTTT
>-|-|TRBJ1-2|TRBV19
CASSIIAGEGGYTF
TGTGCCAGTAGTATAATCGCAGGGGAGGGCGGCTACACCTTC
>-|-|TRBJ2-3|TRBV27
CASGQLGDGTLTDTQYF
TGTGCCAGCGGGCAGCTGGGTGACGGGACACTCACAGATACGCAGTATTTT
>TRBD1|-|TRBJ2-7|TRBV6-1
CASSAQPGQGAGEQYF
TGTGCCAGCAGTGCACAACCGGGACAGGGGGCAGGCGAGCAGTACTTC
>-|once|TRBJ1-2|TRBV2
CASSDGPNYGYTF
TGTGCCAGCAGTGATGGTCCCAACTATGGCTACACCTTC
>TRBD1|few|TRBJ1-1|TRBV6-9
CASRWILQGGEVF
TGTGCCAGCAGATGGATACTCCAGGGGGGAGAGGTCTTT
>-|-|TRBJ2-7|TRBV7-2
CASSLGEGGRYEQYF
TGTGCCAGCAGCTTGGGAGAGGGGGGGCGGTACGAGCAGTACTTC
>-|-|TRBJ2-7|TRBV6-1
CASSEAWDTYEQYF
TGTGCCAGCAGTGAAGCGTGGGACACCTACGAGCAGTACTTC
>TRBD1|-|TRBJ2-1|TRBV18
CASSPGTGYNEQFF
TGTGCCAGCTCCCCCGGGACAGGGTACAATGAGCAGTTCTTC
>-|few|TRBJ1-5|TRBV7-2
CASRRPGSNQPQHF
TGTGCCAGCAGACGCCCGGGCAGCAATCAGCCCCAGCATTTT
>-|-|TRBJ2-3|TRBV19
CASSSGDTQYF
TGTGCCAGTAGTTCTGGCGATACGCAGTATTTT
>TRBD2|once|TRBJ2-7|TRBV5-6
CASSGLAVKDEQYF
TGTGCCAGTTCCGGACTAGCGGTTAAGGACGAGCAGTACTTC
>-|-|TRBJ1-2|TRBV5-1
CASSLAWGSDGYTF
TGCGCCAGCAGCTTGGCCTGGGGGAGTGATGGCTACACCTTC
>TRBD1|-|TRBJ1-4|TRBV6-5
CASSQQGLRGEKLFF
TGTGCCAGCAGTCAACAGGGGCTCCGGGGTGAAAAACTGTTTTTT
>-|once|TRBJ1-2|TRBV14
CASSPTWGPVNYGYTF
TGTGCCAGCAGCCCGACTTGGGGGCCCGTTAACTATGGCTACACCTTC
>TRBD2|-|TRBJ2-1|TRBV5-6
CASSRGRAGSEQFF
TGTGCCAGCAGTCGGGGGAGGGCCGGTAGTGAGCAGTTCTTC
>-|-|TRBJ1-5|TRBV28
CASRQHGRSNQPQHF
TGTGCCAGCAGACAACACGGACGTAGCAATCAGCCCCAGCATTTT
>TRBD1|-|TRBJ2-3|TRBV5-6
CASSLWDRRTDTQYF
TGTGCCAGCAGCTTGTGGGACAGGCGCACAGATACGCAGTATTTT
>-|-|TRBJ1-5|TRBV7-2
CASSLRGGDQPQHF
TGTGCCAGCAGCTTAAGGGGGGGGGATCAGCCCCAGCATTTT
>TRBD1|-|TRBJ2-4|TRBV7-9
CASSLDGQGQRNIQYF
TGTGCCAGCAGCTTAGATGGACAGGGGCAGAGGAACATTCAGTACTTC
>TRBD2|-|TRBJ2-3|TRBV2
CASTPIAGTTDTQYF
TGTGCCAGCACACCGATAGCGGGTACCACAGATACGCAGTATTTT
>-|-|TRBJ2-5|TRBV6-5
CASSYSGETQYF
TGTGCCAGCAGTTACTCAGGGGAAACCCAGTACTTC
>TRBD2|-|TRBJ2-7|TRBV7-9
CASSFEDGLAGDEQYF
TGTGCCAGCAGCTTTGAGGACGGACTAGCGGGAGACGAGCAGTACTTC
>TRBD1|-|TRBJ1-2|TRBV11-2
CASSRSGTGFGYTF
TGTGCCAGCAGCCGCTCCGGGACAGGGTTCGGCTACACCTTC
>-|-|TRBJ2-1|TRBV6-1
CASSGWKGPSYNEQFF
TGTGCCAGCAGTGGATGGAAGGGACCCTCCTACAATGAGCAGTTCTTC
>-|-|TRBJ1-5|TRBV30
CAWSVGGTDQPQHF
TGTGCCTGGAGTGTAGGGGGGACGGATCAGCCCCAGCATTTT
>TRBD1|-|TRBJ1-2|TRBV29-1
CSVGLTPQGNYGYTF
TGCAGCGTTGGCCTCACACCACAGGGGAACTATGGCTACACCTTC
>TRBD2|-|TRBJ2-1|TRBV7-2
CASSLGATSGNNEQFF
TGTGCCAGCAGCTTAGGGGCGACTAGCGGTAACAATGAGCAGTTCTTC
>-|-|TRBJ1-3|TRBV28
CASSLYRLSGNTIYF
TGTGCCAGCAGTTTATACAGACTCTCTGGAAACACCATATATTTT
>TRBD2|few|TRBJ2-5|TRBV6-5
CASSYSLAGGLSTQYF
TGTGCCAGCAGTTACTCACTAGCGGGGGGGTTATCGACCCAGTACTTC
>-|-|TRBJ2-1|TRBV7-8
CASNTGSSYNEQFF
TGTGCCAGCAACACAGGGTCTTCCTACAATGAGCAGTTCTTC
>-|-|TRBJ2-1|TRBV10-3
CAISDWGMEANSYNEQFF
TGTGCCATCAGTGACTGGGGTATGGAGGCCAACTCCTACAATGAGCAGTTCTTC
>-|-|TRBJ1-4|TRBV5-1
CASSLGAGGGEKLFF
TGCGCCAGCAGCTTGGGAGCAGGCGGAGGTGAAAAACTGTTTTTT
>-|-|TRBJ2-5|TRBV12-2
CASRFTNPLAPQETQYF
TGTGCAAGTCGCTTCACAAACCCACTAGCCCCCCAAGAGACCCAGTACTTC
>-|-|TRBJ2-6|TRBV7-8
CASSPDYSGANVLTF
TGTGCCAGCAGCCCCGACTACTCTGGGGCCAACGTCCTGACTTTC
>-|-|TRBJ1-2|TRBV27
CASSLSGRANYGYTF
TGTGCCAGCAGTTTATCGGGCAGGGCTAACTATGGCTACACCTTC